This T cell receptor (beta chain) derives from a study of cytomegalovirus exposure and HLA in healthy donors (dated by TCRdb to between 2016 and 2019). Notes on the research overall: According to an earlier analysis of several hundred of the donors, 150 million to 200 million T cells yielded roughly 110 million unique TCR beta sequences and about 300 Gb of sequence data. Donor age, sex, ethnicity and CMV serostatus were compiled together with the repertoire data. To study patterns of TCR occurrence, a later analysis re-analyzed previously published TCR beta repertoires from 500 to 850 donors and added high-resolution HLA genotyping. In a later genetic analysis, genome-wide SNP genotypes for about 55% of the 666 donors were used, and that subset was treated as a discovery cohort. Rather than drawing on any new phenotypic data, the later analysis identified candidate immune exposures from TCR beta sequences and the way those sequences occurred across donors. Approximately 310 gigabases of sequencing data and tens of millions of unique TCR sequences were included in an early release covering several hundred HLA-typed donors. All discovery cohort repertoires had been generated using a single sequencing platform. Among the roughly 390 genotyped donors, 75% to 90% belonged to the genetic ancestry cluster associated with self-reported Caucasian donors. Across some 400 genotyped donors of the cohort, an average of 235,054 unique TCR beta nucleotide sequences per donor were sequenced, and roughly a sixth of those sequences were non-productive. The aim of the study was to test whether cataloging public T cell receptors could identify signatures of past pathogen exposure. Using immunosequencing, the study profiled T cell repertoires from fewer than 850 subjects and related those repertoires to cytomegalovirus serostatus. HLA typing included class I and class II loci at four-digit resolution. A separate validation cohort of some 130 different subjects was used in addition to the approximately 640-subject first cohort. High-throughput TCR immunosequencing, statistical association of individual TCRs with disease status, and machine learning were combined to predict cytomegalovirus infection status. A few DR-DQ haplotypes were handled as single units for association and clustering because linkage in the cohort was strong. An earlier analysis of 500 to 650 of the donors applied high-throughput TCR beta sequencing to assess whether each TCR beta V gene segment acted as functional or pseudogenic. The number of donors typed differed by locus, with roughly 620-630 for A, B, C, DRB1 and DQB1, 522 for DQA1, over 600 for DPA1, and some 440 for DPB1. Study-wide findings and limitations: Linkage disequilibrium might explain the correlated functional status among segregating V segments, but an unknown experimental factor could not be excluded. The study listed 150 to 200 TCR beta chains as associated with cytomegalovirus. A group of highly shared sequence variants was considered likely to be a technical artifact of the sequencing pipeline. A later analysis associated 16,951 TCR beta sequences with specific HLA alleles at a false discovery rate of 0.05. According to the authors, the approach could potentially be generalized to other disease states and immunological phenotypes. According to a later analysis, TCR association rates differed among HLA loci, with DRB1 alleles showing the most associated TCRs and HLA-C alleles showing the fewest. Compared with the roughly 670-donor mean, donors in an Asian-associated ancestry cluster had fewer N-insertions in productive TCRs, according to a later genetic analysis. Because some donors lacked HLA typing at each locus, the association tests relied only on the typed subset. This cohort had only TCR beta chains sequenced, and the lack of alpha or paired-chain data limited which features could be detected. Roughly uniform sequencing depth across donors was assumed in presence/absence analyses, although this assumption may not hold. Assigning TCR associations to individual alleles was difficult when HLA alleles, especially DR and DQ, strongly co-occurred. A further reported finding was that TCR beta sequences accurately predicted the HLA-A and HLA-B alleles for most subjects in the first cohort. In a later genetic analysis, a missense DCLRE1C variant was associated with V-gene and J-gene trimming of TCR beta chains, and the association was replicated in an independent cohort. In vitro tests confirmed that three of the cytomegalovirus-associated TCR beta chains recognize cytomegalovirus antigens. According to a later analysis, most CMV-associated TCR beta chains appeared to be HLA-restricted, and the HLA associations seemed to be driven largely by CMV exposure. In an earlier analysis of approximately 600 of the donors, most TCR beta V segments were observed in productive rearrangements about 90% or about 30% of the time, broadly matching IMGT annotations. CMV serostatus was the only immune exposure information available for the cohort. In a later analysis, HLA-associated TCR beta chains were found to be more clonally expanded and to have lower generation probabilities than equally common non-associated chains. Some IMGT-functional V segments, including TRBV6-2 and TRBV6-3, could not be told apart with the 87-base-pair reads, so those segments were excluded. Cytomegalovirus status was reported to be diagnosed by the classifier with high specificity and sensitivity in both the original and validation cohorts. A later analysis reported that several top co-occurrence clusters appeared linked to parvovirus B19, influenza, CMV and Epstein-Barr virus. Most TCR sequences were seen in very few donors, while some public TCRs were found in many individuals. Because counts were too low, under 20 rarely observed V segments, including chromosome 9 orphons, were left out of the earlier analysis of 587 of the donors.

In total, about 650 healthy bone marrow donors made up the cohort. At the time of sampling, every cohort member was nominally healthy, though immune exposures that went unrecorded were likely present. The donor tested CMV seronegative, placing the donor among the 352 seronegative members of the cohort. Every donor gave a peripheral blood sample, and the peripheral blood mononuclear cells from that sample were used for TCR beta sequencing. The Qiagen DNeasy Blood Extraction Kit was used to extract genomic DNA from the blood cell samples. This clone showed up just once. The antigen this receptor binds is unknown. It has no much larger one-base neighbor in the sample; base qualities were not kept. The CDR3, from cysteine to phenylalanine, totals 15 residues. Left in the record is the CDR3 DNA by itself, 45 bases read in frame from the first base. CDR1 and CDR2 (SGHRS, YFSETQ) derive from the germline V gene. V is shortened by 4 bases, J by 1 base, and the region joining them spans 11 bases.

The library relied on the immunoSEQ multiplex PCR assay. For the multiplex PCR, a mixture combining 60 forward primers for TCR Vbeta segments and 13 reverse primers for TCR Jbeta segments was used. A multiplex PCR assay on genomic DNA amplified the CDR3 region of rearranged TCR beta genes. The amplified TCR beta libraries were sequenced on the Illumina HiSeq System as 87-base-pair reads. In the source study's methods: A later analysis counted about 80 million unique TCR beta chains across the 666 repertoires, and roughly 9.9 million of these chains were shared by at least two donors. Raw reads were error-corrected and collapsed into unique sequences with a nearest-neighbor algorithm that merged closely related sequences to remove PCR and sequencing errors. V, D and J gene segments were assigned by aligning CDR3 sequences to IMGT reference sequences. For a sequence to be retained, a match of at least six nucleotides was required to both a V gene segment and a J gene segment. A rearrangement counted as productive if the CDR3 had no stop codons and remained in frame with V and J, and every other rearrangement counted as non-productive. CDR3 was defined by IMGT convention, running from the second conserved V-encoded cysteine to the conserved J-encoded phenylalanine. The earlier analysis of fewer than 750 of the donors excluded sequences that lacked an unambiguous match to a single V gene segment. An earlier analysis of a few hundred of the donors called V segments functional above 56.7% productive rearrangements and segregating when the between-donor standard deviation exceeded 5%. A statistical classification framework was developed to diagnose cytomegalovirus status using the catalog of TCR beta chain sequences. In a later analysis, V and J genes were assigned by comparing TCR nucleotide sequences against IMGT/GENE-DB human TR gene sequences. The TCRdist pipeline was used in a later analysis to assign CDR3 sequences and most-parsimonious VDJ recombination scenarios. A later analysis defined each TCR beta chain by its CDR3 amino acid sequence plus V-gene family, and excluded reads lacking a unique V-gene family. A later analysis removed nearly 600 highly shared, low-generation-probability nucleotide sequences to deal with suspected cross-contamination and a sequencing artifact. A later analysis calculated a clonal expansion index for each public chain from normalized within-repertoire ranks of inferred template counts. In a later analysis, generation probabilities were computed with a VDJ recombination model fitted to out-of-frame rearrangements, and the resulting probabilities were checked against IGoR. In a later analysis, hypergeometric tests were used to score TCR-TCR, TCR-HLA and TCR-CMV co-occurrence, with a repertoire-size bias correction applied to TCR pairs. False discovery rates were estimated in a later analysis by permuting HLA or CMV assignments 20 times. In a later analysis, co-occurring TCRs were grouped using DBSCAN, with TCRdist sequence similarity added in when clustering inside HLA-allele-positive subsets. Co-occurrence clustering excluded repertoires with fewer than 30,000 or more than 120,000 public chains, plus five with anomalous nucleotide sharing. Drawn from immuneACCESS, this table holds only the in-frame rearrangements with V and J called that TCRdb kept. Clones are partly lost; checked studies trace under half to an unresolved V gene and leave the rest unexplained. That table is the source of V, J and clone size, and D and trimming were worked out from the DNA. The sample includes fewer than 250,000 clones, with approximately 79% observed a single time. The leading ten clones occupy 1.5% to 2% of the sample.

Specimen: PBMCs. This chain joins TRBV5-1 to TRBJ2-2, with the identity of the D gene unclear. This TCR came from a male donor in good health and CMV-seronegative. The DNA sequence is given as TGCGCCAGCAGCCTGTCTGACTGGAACACCGGGGAGCTGTTTTTT. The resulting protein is CASSLSDWNTGELFF.